Detailed here is one T cell receptor (beta chain). Antigen specificity is unknown. Time point described: pretreatment peripheral blood. The study enrolled patients with locally advanced or metastatic urothelial carcinoma. The protocol was immunoSEQ multiplex PCR, while the TCRdb copy is restricted to in-frame clones and leaves out a portion. The sample has some 74,000 clones; just under 85% are singletons. This sample is part of a study of PD-L1 blockade in urothelial cancer. The wider study: When blood samples were assessed, the median T cell count was around 140,000.

Study-level points and caveats: Better progression-free and overall survival followed lower pretreatment blood clonality.

This material consisted of PBMCs, taken around atezolizumab (anti-PD-L1) treatment. The receptor was derived from a man aged 40-55 years with urothelial cancer.

CDR3 loop: CASSQRDRSGNLHHQPQHF. CDR3 DNA sequence: TGCGCCAGCAGTCAGAGGGATCGGAGCGGGAACCTCCACCATCAGCCCCAGCATTTT. The rearrangement links TRBV4-1 to TRBJ1-5; D remains ambiguous. This CDR3 has 19 residues. Trimming cost V 6 bases and J 5 bases, with 29 bases left between them. Germline CDR1 MGHRA, CDR2 YSYEKL.